A single sample gave rise to the 9 T cell receptor beta chains below, sequenced in a study of CD8 T cells in ankylosing spondylitis. TCRdb used MiXCR to reprocess the 5' RACE reads, holding one entry per CDR3 protein. There are 200,000 to 250,000 distinct CDR3 sequences in the sample; approximately 10% occur only once, and less than 3% lies in the top ten. Sample: blood, either unsorted or a sorted T cell fraction (not recorded which). The receptor source for this set is a male donor with ankylosing spondylitis or in good health (not recorded which).

There are many counts of this clonotype. V gene TRBV29-1 combines with J gene TRBJ2-5; the D gene could be TRBD1 or TRBD2 (5 bases each). Between the trimmed V and J ends, which lost 6 bases and 3 bases, there was a span of 17 bases. Germline-derived CDR1 and CDR2 are SQVTM and ANQGSEA. The CDR3 extends over 14 amino acids. CDR3 DNA sequence: TGCAGCGTCCCCCAGGACTGGGGCGAAGAGACCCAGTACTTC. Protein product: CSVPQDWGEETQYF.

The chain has TRBV6-1 and TRBJ2-7; 8 bases are shared with TRBD1. The CDR3 runs to 16 residues. CDR1 and CDR2 from the germline V gene are MNHNS and SASEGT. The ends lost 2 bases at V and 3 bases at J; junction bases unmatched: 9. CDR3 amino acids: CASSESPGTGYYEQYF. Here the CDR3 DNA reads TGTGCCAGCAGTGAAAGCCCCGGGACAGGATACTACGAGCAGTACTTC.

At least ten counts were recorded for this clonotype. This chain links TRBV7-9 with TRBJ2-7; 8 bases fit TRBD2. Germline V gene data show CDR1 as SEHNR and CDR2 as FQNEAQ (reference sequence). The CDR3 runs to 12 residues. CDR3 region: CAAGGRTYEQYF. The CDR3 DNA is TGTGCGGCGGGGGGCAGGACCTACGAGCAGTACTTC. The full variable domain, with the rest looked up from reference TRBV7-9 and TRBJ2-7, is DTGVSQNPRHKITKRGQNVTFRCDPISEHNRLYWYRQTLGQGPEFLTYFQNEAQLEKSRLLSDRFSAERPKGSFSTLEIQRTEQGDSAMYLCAAGGRTYEQYFGPGTRLTVT.

This clonotype was seen at least ten times. This sequence joins TRBV20-1 and TRBJ2-1, with TRBD2 matching over 14 bases. Germline CDR1 is DFQATT and CDR2 is SNEGSKA (reference sequence). This CDR3 has 16 amino acids. V shed 1 base and J 8 bases; nucleotides not matched to a gene: 7. The CDR3 region is CSARGVTSGRVHEQFF. The DNA for the CDR3 is TGCAGTGCTAGAGGAGTGACTAGCGGGAGGGTGCATGAGCAGTTCTTC.

This clonotype showed up just a few times. The chain has TRBV18 and TRBJ2-3; D gene ambiguous. The CDR3 runs 13 residues. Per the germline V gene, CDR1 is KGHSH and CDR2 is LQKENI. The V end was cut by 0 bases, the J end by 4 bases, with 5 bases between. The CDR3 protein is CASSPPASDTQYF. The CDR3 region has the DNA TGTGCCAGCTCACCACCGGCCTCAGATACGCAGTATTTT.

Many counts were recorded for this clonotype. The rearrangement uses TRBV20-1 and TRBJ2-7; no firm D call. The V gene's germline CDR1 is DFQATT and CDR2 SNEGSKA (reference sequence). Trimming shortened V by 4 bases and J by 0 bases, and 13 bases separated the two germline ends. This CDR3 is built from 14 residues. CDR3 DNA sequence: TGCAGTGCTACCCCGATGGTCTACTCCTACGAGCAGTACTTC. Translation gives CSATPMVYSYEQYF.

At least ten counts were recorded for this clonotype. The chain is built from TRBV2 and TRBJ2-7; possibly TRBD1 for D (6 bases). The germline V gene has CDR1 SNHLY and CDR2 FYNNEI. The CDR3 runs to 15 residues. Trimming pared 2 bases from V and 7 bases from J, leaving 18 bases between. CDR3 DNA: TGTGCCAGCAGTGAAACCCGGGACACCCCTCGAGAGCAGTACTTC. Translation: CASSETRDTPREQYF.

This clonotype was seen repeatedly, ten times or more. This chain links TRBV5-1 with TRBJ2-6; D is uncertain. V dropped 5 bases and J dropped 1 base, with 10 bases sitting between them. This CDR3 region has 15 residues. Germline V gene data show CDR1 as SGHRS and CDR2 as YFSETQ. The CDR3 nucleotides read TGCGCCAGCAGGCAATCGATGTCTGGGGCCAACGTCCTGACTTTC. It yields the protein CASRQSMSGANVLTF.

The chain recombines TRBV7-2 with TRBJ2-2; TRBD2 matches 7 bases. After removal of 1 base from V and 7 bases from J, the junction contained 3 bases not matched to a gene. Looked up from germline, CDR1 is SGHTA and CDR2 is FQGNSA. The CDR3 is made up of 14 amino acids. The CDR3 reads CASSLGLALGELFF. The CDR3 coding sequence is TGTGCCAGCAGCTTAGGACTAGCTCTCGGGGAGCTGTTTTTT.